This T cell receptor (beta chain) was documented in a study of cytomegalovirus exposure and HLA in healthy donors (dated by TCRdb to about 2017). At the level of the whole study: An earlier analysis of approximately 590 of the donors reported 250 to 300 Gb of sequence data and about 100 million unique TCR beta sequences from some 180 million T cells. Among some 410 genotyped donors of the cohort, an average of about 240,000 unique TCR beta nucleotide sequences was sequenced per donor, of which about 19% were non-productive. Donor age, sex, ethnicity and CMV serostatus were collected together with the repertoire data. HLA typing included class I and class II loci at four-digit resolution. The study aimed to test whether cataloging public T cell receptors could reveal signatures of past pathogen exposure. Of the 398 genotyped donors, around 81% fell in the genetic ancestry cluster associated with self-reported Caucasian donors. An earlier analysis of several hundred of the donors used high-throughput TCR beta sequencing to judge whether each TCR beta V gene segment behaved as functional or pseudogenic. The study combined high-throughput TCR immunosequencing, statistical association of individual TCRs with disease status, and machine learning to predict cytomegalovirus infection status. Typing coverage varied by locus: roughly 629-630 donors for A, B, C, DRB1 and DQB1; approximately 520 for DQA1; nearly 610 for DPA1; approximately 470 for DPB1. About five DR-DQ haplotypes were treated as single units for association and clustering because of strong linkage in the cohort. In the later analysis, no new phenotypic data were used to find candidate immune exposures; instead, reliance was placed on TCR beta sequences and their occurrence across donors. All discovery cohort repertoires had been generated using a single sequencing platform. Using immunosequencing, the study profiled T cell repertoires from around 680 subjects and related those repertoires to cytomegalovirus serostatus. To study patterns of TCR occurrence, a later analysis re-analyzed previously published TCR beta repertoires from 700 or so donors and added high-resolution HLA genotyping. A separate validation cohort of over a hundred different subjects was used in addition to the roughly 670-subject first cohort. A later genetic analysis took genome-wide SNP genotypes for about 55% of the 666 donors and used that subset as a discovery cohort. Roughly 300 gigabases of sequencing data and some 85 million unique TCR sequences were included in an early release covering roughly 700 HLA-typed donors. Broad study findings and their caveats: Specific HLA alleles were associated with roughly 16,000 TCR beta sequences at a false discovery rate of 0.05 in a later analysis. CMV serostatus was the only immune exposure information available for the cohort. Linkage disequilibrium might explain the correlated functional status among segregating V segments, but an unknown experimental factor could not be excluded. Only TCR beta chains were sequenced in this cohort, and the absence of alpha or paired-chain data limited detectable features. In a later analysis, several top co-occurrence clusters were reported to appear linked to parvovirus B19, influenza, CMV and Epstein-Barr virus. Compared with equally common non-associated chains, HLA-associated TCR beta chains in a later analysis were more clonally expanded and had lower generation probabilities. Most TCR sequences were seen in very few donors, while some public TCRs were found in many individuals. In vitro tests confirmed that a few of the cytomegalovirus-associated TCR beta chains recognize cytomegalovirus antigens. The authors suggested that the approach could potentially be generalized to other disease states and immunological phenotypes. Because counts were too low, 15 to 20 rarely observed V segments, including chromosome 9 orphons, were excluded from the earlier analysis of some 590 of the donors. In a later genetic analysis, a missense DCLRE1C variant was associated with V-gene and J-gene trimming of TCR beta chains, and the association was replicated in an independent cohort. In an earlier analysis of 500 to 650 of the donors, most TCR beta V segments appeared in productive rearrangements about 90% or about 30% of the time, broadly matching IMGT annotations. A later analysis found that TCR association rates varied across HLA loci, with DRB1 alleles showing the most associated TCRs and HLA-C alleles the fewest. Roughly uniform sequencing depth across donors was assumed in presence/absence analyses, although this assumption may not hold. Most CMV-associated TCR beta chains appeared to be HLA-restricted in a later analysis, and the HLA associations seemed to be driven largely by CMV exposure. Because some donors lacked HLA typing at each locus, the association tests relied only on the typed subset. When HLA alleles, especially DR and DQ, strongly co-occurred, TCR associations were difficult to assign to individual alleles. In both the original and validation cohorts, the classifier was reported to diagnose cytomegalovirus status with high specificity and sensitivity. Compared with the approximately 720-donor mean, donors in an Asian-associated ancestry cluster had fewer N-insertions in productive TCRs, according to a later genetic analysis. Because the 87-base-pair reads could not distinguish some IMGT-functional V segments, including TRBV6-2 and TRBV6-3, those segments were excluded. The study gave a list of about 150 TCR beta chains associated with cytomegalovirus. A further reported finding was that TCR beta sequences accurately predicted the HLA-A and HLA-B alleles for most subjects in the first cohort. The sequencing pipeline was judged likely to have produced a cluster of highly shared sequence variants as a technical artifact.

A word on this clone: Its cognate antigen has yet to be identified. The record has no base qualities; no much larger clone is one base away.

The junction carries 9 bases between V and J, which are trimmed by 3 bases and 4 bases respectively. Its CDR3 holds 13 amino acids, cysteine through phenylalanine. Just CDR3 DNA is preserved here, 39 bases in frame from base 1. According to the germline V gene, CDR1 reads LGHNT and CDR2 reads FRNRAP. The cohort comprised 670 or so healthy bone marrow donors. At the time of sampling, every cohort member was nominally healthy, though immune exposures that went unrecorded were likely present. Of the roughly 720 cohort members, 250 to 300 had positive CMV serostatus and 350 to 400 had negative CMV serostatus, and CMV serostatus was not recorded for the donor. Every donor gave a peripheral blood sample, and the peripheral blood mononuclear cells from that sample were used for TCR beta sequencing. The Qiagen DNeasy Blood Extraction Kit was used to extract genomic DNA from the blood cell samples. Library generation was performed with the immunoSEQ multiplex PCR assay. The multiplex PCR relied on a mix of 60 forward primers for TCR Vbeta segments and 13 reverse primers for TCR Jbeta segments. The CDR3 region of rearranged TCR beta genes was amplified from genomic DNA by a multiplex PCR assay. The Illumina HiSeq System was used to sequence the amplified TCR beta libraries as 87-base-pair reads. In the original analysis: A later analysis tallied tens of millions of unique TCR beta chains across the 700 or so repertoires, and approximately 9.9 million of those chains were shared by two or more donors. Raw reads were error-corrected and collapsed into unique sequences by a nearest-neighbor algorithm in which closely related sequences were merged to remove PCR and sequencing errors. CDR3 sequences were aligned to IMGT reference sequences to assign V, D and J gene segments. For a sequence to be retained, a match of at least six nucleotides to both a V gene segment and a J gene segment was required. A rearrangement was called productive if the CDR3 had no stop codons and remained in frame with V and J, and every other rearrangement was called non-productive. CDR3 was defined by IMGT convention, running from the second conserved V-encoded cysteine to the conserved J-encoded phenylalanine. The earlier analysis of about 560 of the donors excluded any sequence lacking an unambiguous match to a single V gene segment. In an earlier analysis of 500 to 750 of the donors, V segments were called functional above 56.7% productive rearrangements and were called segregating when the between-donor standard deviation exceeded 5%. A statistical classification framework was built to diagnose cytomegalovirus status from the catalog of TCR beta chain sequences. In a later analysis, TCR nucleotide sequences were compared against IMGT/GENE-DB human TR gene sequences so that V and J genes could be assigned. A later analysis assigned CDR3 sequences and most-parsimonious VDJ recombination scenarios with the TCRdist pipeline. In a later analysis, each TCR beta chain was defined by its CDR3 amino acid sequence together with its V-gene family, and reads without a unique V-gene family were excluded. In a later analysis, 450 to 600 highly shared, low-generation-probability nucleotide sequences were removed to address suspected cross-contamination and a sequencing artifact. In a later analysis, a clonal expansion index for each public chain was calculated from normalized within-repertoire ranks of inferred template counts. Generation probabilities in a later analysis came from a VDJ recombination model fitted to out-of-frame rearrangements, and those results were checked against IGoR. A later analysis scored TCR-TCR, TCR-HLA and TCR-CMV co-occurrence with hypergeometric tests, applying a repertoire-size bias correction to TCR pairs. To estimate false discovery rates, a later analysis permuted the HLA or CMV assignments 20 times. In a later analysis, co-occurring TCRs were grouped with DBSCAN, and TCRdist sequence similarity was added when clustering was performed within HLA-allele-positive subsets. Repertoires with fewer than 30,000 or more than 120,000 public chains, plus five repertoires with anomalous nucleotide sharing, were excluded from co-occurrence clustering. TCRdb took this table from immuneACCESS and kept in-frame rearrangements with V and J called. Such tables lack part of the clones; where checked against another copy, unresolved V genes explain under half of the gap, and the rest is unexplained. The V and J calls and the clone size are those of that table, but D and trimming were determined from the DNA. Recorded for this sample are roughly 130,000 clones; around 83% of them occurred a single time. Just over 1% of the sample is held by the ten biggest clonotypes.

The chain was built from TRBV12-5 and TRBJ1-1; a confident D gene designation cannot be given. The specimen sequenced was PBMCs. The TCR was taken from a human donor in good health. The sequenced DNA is TGTGCTAGTGGTTTTCTAGACTCCACTGAAGCTTTCTTT. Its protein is CASGFLDSTEAFF. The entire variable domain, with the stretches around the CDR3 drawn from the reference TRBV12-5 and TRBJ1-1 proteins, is DARVTQTPRHKVTEMGQEVTMRCQPILGHNTVFWYRQTMMQGLELLAYFRNRAPLDDSGMPKDRFSAEMPDATLATLKIQPSEPRDSAVYFCASGFLDSTEAFFGQGTRLTVV.